Detailed here is one TCR beta chain. Its target is unknown. The limits of the CDR3 on the DNA are not certain, so only TCRdb's listed CDR3 is given. The PCR made use of 60 Vbeta and 13 Jbeta primers. TCRdb's copy holds only in-frame clones and misses some; the assay was immunoSEQ multiplex PCR. The listing contains over 100,000 clones. This specimen belongs to a study of cytomegalovirus exposure and HLA in healthy donors. About the study: Most genotyped donors, 81% of fewer than 400, had Caucasian-associated genetic ancestry. Overall study findings and caveats: Within the data, a cluster of highly shared sequence variants was likely a sequencing artifact. Most subjects had HLA-A and HLA-B alleles reportedly predicted accurately by TCR beta sequences.

CDR1 and CDR2 from the germline V gene are SGHTA and FQGTGA. The CDR3 region is 14 residues in length, termini included. At the time of sampling, donors were nominally healthy, though unrecorded immune exposures were likely. The chain uses TRBV7-3 and TRBJ2-3; TRBD2 reflects the table's D call only, with no check against the DNA. The TCR comes from a woman in her 40s in good health and CMV-seropositive. The sequencing sample was made of PBMCs. The CDR3 sequence: CASSFGPGSDTQYF.